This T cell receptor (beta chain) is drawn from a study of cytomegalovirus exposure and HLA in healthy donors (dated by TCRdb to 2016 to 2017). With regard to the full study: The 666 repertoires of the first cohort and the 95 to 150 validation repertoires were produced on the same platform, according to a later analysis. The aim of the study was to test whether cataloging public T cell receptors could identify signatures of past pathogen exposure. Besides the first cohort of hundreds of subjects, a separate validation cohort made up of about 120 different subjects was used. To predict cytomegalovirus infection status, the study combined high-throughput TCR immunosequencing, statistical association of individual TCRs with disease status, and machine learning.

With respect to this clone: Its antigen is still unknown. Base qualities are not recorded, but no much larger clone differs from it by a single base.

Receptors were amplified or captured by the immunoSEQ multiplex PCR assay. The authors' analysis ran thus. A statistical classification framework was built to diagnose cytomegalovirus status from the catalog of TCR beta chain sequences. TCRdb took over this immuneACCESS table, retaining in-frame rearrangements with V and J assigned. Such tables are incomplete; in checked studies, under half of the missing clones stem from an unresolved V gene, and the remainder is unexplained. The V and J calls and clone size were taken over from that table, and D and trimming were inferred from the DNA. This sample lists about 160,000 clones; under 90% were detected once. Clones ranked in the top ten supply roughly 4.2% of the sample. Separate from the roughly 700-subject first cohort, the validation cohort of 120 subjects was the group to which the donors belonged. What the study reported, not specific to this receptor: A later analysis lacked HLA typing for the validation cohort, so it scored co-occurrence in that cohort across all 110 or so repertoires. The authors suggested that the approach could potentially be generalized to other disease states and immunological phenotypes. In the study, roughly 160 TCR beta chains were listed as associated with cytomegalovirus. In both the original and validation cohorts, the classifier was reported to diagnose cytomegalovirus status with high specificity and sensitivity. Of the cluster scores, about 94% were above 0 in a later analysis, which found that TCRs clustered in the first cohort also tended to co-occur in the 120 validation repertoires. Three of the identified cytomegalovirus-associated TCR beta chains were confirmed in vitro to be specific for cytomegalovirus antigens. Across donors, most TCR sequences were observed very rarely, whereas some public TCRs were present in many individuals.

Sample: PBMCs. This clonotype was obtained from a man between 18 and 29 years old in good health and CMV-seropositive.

The CDR3 amino acid sequence is: CASREQGDPTLNTEAFF. The nucleotide sequence reads TGTGCCAGCAGGGAACAGGGGGATCCAACTTTGAACACTGAAGCTTTCTTT. The chain employs TRBV6-1 and TRBJ1-1, and TRBD1 aligns with 8 junction nucleotides. Trimming takes 6 bases off V and 0 bases off J; junction bases not matched to a gene: 12. CDR3 length: 17 amino acids, cysteine to phenylalanine. Only the CDR3 part of the read is kept: 51 bases, read in frame from the first base. The germline V gene sets CDR1 to MNHNS and CDR2 to SASEGT.